One TCR beta chain is described in this entry. Its antigen remains unidentified. Both 60 Vbeta primers and 13 Jbeta primers went into the PCR. Clones were read by immunoSEQ multiplex PCR, and TCRdb kept only the in-frame ones, dropping some. The repertoire consists of fewer than 250,000 clones, with over 70% occurring once and the leading ten covering approximately 2.8%. Germline CDR1 WNHNN, CDR2 SYGVQD (reference sequence). There are 15 residues in the CDR3. After removal of 3 bases from V and 7 bases from J, the junction contained 8 bases not matched to a gene. This sample is part of a study of cytomegalovirus exposure and HLA in healthy donors. General study points: A later analysis showed that HLA-associated TCR beta chains had undergone more clonal expansion than equally common others. A likely sequencing artifact accounted for one observed cluster of highly shared sequence variants.

This receptor was taken from a woman under 40 in good health and CMV-seropositive. The rearrangement joins TRBV10-1 to TRBJ2-1, with 8 nucleotides matching TRBD2. The sequenced sample consisted of PBMCs. The CDR3: CASSDLREERNEQFF. The DNA for the CDR3 is TGCGCCAGCAGTGACTTGCGGGAGGAGAGGAATGAGCAGTTCTTC.